This T cell receptor (beta chain) was found in a study of T cell repertoires in cytomegalovirus infection (dated by TCRdb to about 2019). Study-level background: Peptide stimulations targeted recently identified HLA-C-restricted CMV epitopes, whose presentation resists viral immunomodulation, together with well-studied HLA-B-restricted epitopes. Donor HLA type was relevant to the analysis, because carriage of CMV infection together with the matching HLA type was indicated by public TCR beta signatures.

Sequencing took place on an Illumina HiSeq 1500. TCRdb redid the processing of the public reads, applying fastp at Q25 and MiXCR, and retained in-frame beta chains. Rows are combined by CDR3 protein, so each entry shows the most common genes and DNA. Within this sample are about 830,000 distinct CDR3 sequences, with 32% of them counted one time only. The ten biggest clones cover around an eighth of the sample. The CDR3, from cysteine to phenylalanine, totals 16 residues. Just the 48-base CDR3 DNA is kept, in frame starting at base 1. Via the germline V gene, CDR1 is MNHEY and CDR2 SVGEGT. Trimming accounts for 7 bases at V and 7 bases at J, while the number of junction bases matched to no gene is 13. This clonotype came up a few times. Its antigen is currently not known. Per-base qualities were not stored, and no clone one base away is much larger. The treatment or condition label of this sample denotes: in vitro stimulation with specific CMV peptide epitopes to enrich CMV-specific T cells.

Points the paper makes about the study in general: In the ex vivo response, HLA-C-restricted CMV-specific TCR beta clonotypes were dominant, and in two of eight donors the single most frequent clonotype came from this HLA-C-restricted group. In both this cohort and an independent cohort of over 350 donors, the cumulative frequency of public TCR beta family members distinguished carriers of CMV infection plus the relevant HLA type.

The sequence derives from a human donor in good health (CMV status not recorded). Some clones in this sample may be carry-over from other donors' samples. This receptor chain uses TRBV6-2 or TRBV6-3 and TRBJ2-2; the central 9 bases match TRBD1. The sample here was cultured CD8+ T cells from PBMCs, taken from culture after CMV antigen stimulation. The CDR3 sequence is CASIDTGGAFIGELFF. The DNA is TGTGCCAGCATCGACACAGGGGGCGCATTTATCGGGGAGCTGTTTTTT.